This is a list of T cell receptor beta chains from one sample in a study of shared clonotypes between healthy human individuals. Profiled with immunoSEQ multiplex PCR; TCRdb holds only in-frame clones, not every one. Here the sample spans around 2.1 million clones, about 92% being singletons. The sequenced sample was naive CD8+ T cells from PBMCs. These receptors all stem from a man between 18 and 29 years old in good health. Some clones in this sample may be carry-over from other donors' samples. Both conserved end residues are part of each CDR3. A D gene is named only where the DNA matches it firmly. Clone sizes are given selectively: once, few, many, or a class where the clone is expanded.

TRBD1	TRBV7-2	-	TRBJ1-1	CASSFSYRGDTEAFF	TGTGCCAGCAGCTTTTCCTACAGGGGAGACACTGAAGCTTTCTTT
-	TRBV27	-	TRBJ2-3	CASSLIRGGTDTQYF	TGTGCCAGCAGTTTAATCAGGGGAGGCACAGATACGCAGTATTTT
TRBD2	TRBV27	-	TRBJ2-7	CASSLSGLAGGLYEQYF	TGTGCCAGCAGTTTATCGGGGTTAGCGGGAGGGCTCTACGAGCAGTACTTC
-	TRBV5-4	-	TRBJ1-1	CASSLINTEAFF	TGTGCCAGCAGCTTAATTAACACTGAAGCTTTCTTT
-	TRBV28	-	TRBJ2-7	CASSLARRAHEQYF	TGTGCCAGCAGTTTAGCCCGCCGGGCCCACGAGCAGTACTTC
TRBD2	TRBV29-1	-	TRBJ2-2	CSVEGDGTTYTGELFF	TGCAGCGTTGAAGGTGACGGGACTACCTACACCGGGGAGCTGTTTTTT
-	TRBV6-1	-	TRBJ1-1	CASDSGLGAEAFF	TGTGCCAGCGACTCAGGACTGGGGGCTGAAGCTTTCTTT
TRBD2	TRBV5-6	-	TRBJ2-1	CASSYIAGGSYNEQFF	TGTGCCAGCAGCTATATAGCGGGAGGGAGTTACAATGAGCAGTTCTTC
-	TRBV5-5	-	TRBJ1-3	CASSLSLRAGNTIYF	TGTGCCAGCAGCTTGAGCTTGAGGGCCGGAAACACCATATATTTT
-	TRBV30	-	TRBJ2-1	CAWLWGGRHNEQFF	TGTGCCTGGTTGTGGGGGGGCCGTCACAATGAGCAGTTCTTC
-	TRBV28	-	TRBJ2-1	CASRPGESSTHSYNEQFF	TGTGCCAGCAGGCCGGGGGAGAGTAGTACGCACTCCTACAATGAGCAGTTCTTC
-	TRBV4-1	-	TRBJ1-1	CASSHVRVNTEAFF	TGCGCCAGCAGCCACGTCAGGGTGAACACTGAAGCTTTCTTT
TRBD1	TRBV19	few	TRBJ1-3	CASSTPGTVHF	TGTGCCAGTAGTACGCCCGGGACAGTTCATTTT
-	TRBV5-8	-	TRBJ1-5	CASSLDPGGVGNQPQHF	TGTGCCAGCAGCTTGGATCCAGGAGGCGTGGGCAATCAGCCCCAGCATTTT
-	TRBV7-9	-	TRBJ2-1	CASTPFVSYNEQFF	TGTGCCAGCACCCCCTTCGTCTCCTACAATGAGCAGTTCTTC
-	TRBV27	-	TRBJ2-6	CASSIQGSGANVLTF	TGTGCCAGCAGCATACAGGGCTCTGGGGCCAACGTCCTGACTTTC
-	TRBV7-3	-	TRBJ2-3	CASSFPATEGGGPPDTQYF	TGTGCCAGCAGCTTCCCTGCCACCGAAGGGGGAGGGCCTCCAGATACGCAGTATTTT
-	TRBV19	-	TRBJ2-7	CASSTRTSYEQYF	TGTGCCAGTAGTACCCGGACGAGCTACGAGCAGTACTTC
-	TRBV9	-	TRBJ2-3	CASSVGGARSTDTQYF	TGTGCCAGCAGCGTAGGAGGGGCCCGTAGCACAGATACGCAGTATTTT
-	TRBV5-6	few	TRBJ2-2	CASSLGVTGELFF	TGTGCCAGCAGCTTGGGGGTAACCGGGGAGCTGTTTTTT
-	TRBV4-1	-	TRBJ2-3	CASSPGTYPSTDTQYF	TGCGCCAGCAGCCCGGGGACATACCCTAGCACAGATACGCAGTATTTT
-	TRBV5-1	-	TRBJ2-7	CASSFGDTSYEQYF	TGCGCCAGCAGCTTCGGGGACACCTCCTACGAGCAGTACTTC
-	TRBV28	-	TRBJ1-3	CASGPGAGAGGNTIYF	TGTGCCAGCGGGCCCGGTGCAGGGGCTGGTGGAAACACCATATATTTT
-	TRBV27	-	TRBJ1-5	CASGYQPQHF	TGTGCCAGCGGGTATCAGCCCCAGCATTTT
TRBD1	TRBV5-1	once	TRBJ1-3	CASSLSDRASGNTIYF	TGCGCCAGCAGCTTATCGGACAGGGCCTCTGGAAACACCATATATTTT
-	TRBV7-6	-	TRBJ2-1	CASSLEWSSYNEQFF	TGTGCCAGCAGCTTAGAGTGGAGCTCCTACAATGAGCAGTTCTTC
-	TRBV7-8	-	TRBJ1-5	CASSPRPGGNQPQHF	TGTGCCAGCAGCCCTCGTCCCGGAGGCAATCAGCCCCAGCATTTT
TRBD2	TRBV29-1	-	TRBJ2-7	CSVLGGAEGLAAYEQYF	TGCAGCGTCCTCGGGGGGGCAGAAGGACTAGCGGCCTACGAGCAGTACTTC
TRBD1	TRBV13	-	TRBJ2-7	CATYNRGLSTYEQYF	TGTGCCACTTACAACAGGGGGCTGAGCACCTACGAGCAGTACTTC
TRBD1	TRBV27	-	TRBJ1-1	CASRQLDRVTEAFF	TGTGCCAGCAGGCAATTAGACAGGGTTACTGAAGCTTTCTTT
-	TRBV28	-	TRBJ2-1	CASSAPGDEQFF	TGTGCCAGCAGTGCCCCGGGGGATGAGCAGTTCTTC
TRBD1	TRBV19	-	TRBJ2-7	CASSIGGQYEQYF	TGTGCCAGTAGTATAGGGGGACAGTACGAGCAGTACTTC
-	TRBV28	-	TRBJ2-5	CASTHLGAQETQYF	TGTGCCAGCACCCACCTCGGGGCGCAAGAGACCCAGTACTTC
TRBD2	TRBV7-6	-	TRBJ2-2	CASSRLAGLNTGELFF	TGTGCCAGCAGCCGACTAGCGGGGCTGAACACCGGGGAGCTGTTTTTT
TRBD1	TRBV4-3	-	TRBJ1-1	CASSHTGGETEAFF	TGCGCCAGCAGCCACACAGGGGGCGAGACTGAAGCTTTCTTT
-	TRBV29-1	-	TRBJ1-2	CSVIGTTPGGYGYTF	TGCAGCGTAATTGGGACCACCCCCGGGGGCTATGGCTACACCTTC
-	TRBV5-1	once	TRBJ2-7	CASSLVPAPNYEQYF	TGCGCCAGCAGCTTGGTACCGGCCCCCAACTACGAGCAGTACTTC
-	TRBV13	-	TRBJ1-5	CASSESTGNQPQHF	TGTGCCAGCAGCGAAAGCACAGGGAATCAGCCCCAGCATTTT
-	TRBV15	-	TRBJ2-5	CATSREVAGLAATQYF	TGTGCCACCAGCAGAGAGGTTGCCGGACTCGCAGCAACCCAGTACTTC
TRBD2	TRBV10-3	-	TRBJ2-7	CAISDQTEAGGELYEQYF	TGTGCCATCAGTGACCAAACGGAGGCGGGAGGGGAGCTCTACGAGCAGTACTTC
TRBD2	TRBV28	once	TRBJ2-7	CASSFPSGSSHEQYF	TGTGCCAGCAGTTTCCCTAGCGGGAGCTCCCACGAGCAGTACTTC
TRBD2	TRBV10-3	-	TRBJ2-3	CAISESNTRGLAASTDTQYF	TGTGCCATCAGTGAGTCGAACACAAGAGGACTAGCGGCTAGCACAGATACGCAGTATTTT
TRBD2	TRBV28	-	TRBJ2-2	CASSLTSGRMIGELFF	TGTGCCAGCAGTTTAACTAGCGGGAGGATGATCGGGGAGCTGTTTTTT
TRBD1	TRBV27	-	TRBJ2-1	CASEDRQGNNEQFF	TGTGCCAGCGAAGACAGACAGGGGAACAATGAGCAGTTCTTC
-	TRBV5-1	-	TRBJ1-1	CASNLGTEAFF	TGCGCCAGCAACCTTGGCACTGAAGCTTTCTTT
-	TRBV9	few	TRBJ2-2	CASSPQTAETGELFF	TGTGCCAGCAGCCCCCAGACAGCGGAGACCGGGGAGCTGTTTTTT
TRBD2	TRBV28	-	TRBJ2-1	CASSVTSGSYNEQFF	TGTGCCAGCAGTGTTACTAGCGGTTCCTACAATGAGCAGTTCTTC
-	TRBV7-9	-	TRBJ2-1	CASSFGQLRDEQFF	TGTGCCAGCAGCTTCGGGCAACTGAGGGATGAGCAGTTCTTC
-	TRBV6-5	-	TRBJ1-5	CASSKKDSQPQHF	TGTGCCAGCAGTAAAAAAGACAGTCAGCCCCAGCATTTT
TRBD2	TRBV5-1	-	TRBJ2-3	CASSLASGRVADTQYF	TGCGCCAGCAGCTTGGCTAGCGGGAGGGTCGCAGATACGCAGTATTTT
-	TRBV15	-	TRBJ2-7	CATSRGTPHEQYF	TGTGCCACCAGCAGAGGGACACCGCACGAGCAGTACTTC